By share of the sample, the clone carrying this T cell receptor (beta chain) is medium-sized (0.01 to 0.1%). The sample originates from a study of circulating CD8 cells and anti-PD-1 response in melanoma. From live CD3+CD8+TCRalphabeta+ cells, four PD-1 and/or TIGIT subsets were sorted. The QIAseq Immune Repertoire TCR panel built the libraries from roughly 16 ng of total RNA. Via MiXCR, TCRdb re-called the reads, giving one row per CDR3 protein. The sample has 630 or so distinct CDR3 sequences; approximately 11% are singletons. The CDR3 runs to 16 residues. Trimming took 6 bases from V and 0 from J; bases not matched to a gene: 9. CDR1 is MDHEN and CDR2 is SYDVKM in the germline V gene.

Sequencing was performed on CD8+ T cells from PBMCs, taken at baseline or after one month of anti-PD-1 therapy (not recorded which). The chain combines TRBV28 with TRBJ2-5; 8 nucleotides match TRBD2. This TCR was recovered from a human donor with melanoma. The DNA of the CDR3 is TGTGCCAGCAGCCCCCCCTCCGGGAGGGACCAAGAGACCCAGTACTTC. It translates to CASSPPSGRDQETQYF. The variable domain in full, completed from reference TRBV28 and TRBJ2-5, reads DVKVTQSSRYLVKRTGEKVFLECVQDMDHENMFWYRQDPGLGLRLIYFSYDVKMKEKGDIPEGYSVSREKKERFSLILESASTNQTSMYLCASSPPSGRDQETQYFGPGTRLLVL.